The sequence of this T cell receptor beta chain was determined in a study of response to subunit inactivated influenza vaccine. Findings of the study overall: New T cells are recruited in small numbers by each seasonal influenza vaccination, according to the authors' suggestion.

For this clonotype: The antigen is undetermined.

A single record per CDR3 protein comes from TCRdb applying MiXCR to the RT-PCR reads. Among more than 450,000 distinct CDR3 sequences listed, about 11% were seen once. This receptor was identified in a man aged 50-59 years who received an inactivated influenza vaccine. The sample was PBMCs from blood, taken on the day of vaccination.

CDR3 residues: CASSDSGGNRAFF. As DNA, the CDR3 is TGCGCCAGCAGTGATAGTGGAGGCAATCGAGCTTTCTTT. The genes are TRBV10-2 and TRBJ1-1, with D unresolved. This CDR3 has 13 amino acids. The V gene's germline CDR1 is WSHSY and CDR2 SAAADI. Trimming left V 3 bases short and J 10 bases short, with 15 bases between.